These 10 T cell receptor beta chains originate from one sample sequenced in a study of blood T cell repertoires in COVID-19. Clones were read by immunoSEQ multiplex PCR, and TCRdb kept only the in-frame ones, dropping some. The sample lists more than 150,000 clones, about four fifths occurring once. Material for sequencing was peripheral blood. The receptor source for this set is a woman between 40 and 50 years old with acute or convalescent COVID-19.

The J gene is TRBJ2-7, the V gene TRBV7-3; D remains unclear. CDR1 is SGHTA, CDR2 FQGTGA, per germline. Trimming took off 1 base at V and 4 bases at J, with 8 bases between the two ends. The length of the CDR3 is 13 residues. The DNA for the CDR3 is TGTGCCAGCAGCTTAATATTCGGTTACGAGCAGTACTTC. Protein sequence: CASSLIFGYEQYF.

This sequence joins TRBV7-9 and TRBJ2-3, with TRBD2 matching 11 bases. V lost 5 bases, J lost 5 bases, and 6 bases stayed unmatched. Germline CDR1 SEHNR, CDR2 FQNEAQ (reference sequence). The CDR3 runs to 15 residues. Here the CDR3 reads CASSETSGALDTQYF. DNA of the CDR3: TGTGCCAGCAGCGAGACTAGCGGGGCCCTAGATACGCAGTATTTT.

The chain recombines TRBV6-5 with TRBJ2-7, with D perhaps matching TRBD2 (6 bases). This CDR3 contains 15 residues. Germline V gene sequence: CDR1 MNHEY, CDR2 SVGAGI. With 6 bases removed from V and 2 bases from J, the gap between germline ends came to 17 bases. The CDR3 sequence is CASRSPRGSAYEQYF. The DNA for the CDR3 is TGTGCCAGCAGGTCTCCCCGGGGGAGTGCCTACGAGCAGTACTTC.

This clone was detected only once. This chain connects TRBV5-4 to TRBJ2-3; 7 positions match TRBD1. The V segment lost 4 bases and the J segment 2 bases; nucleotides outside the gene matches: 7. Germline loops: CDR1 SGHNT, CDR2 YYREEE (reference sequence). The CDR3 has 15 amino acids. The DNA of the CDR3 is TGTGCCAGCAGCACACCCGGGACAGTCACAGATACGCAGTATTTT. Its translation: CASSTPGTVTDTQYF.

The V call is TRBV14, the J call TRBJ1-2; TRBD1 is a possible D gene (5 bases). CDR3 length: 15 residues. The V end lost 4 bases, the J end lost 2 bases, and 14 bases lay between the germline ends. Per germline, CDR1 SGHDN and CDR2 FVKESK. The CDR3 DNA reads TGTGCCAGCAGCCGGAGCCCGGGACTCAACTATGGCTACACCTTC. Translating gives CASSRSPGLNYGYTF.

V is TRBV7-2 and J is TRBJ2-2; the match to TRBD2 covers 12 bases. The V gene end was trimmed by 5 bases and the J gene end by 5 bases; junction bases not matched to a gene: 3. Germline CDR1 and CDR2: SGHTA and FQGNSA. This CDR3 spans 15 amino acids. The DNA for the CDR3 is TGTGCCAGCAGCACCGGACTAGCGGGGACCGGGGAGCTGTTTTTT. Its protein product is CASSTGLAGTGELFF.

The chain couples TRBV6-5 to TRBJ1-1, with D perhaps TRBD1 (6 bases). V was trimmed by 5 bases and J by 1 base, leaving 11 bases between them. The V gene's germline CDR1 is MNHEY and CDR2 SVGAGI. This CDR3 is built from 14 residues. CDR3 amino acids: CASSQGIWNTEAFF. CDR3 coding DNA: TGTGCCAGCAGTCAGGGGATCTGGAACACTGAAGCTTTCTTT.

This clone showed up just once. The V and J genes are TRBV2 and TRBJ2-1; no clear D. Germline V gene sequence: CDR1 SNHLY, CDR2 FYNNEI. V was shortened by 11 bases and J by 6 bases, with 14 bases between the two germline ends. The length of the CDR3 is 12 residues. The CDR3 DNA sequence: TGTGCCGGAAAAGCACTAAGCAATGAGCAGTTCTTC. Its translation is CAGKALSNEQFF.

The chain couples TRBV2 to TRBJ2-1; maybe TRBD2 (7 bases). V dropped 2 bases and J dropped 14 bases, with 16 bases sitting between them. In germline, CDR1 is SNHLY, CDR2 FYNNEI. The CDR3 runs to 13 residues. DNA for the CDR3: TGTGCCAGCAGTGAACGCCGGCGGGGGCGGGAGTTCTTC. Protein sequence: CASSERRRGREFF.

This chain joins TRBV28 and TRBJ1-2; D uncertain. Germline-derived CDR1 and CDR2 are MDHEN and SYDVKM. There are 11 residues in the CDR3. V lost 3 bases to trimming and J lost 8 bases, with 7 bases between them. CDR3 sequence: CASSFTWGYTF. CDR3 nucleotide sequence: TGTGCCAGCAGTTTTACATGGGGCTACACCTTC.